A single sample is the source of the 3 T cell receptor beta chains below, sequenced in a study of blood T cell repertoires in COVID-19. Produced via immunoSEQ multiplex PCR; TCRdb's table is partial and in-frame only. The table includes some 380,000 clones, approximately 88% detected once. Sequences were obtained from PBMCs or T cells enriched from blood (not recorded which). These TCRs come from a woman in her 40s with acute COVID-19.

Points on this clone: The junction does not match germline at one end; this may be a read error. V gene TRBV7-8 combines with J gene TRBJ2-5; a weak D match, TRBD2 (6 bases). CDR3 size: 15 residues. Germline V CDR1 and CDR2: SGHVS, FQNEAQ. This CDR3 reads CASSLAGTPQETQYF. The CDR3 region has the DNA TGTGCCAGCAGCCTAGCAGGGACTCCGCAAGAGACCCAGTACTTC.

The chain uses TRBV2 and TRBJ1-2; the D gene is possibly TRBD1 (5 bases). The germline V and J ends were trimmed by 11 bases and 5 bases, with 12 bases remaining between them. This CDR3 region has 11 residues. CDR1 and CDR2 (germline): SNHLY, FYNNEI. The CDR3 coding sequence is TGTGCCGGGGGGTCAGGGTATGGCTACACCTTC. Its protein product is CAGGSGYGYTF. The complete variable domain, with remaining parts taken from reference TRBV2 and TRBJ1-2, reads EPEVTQTPSHQVTQMGQEVILRCVPISNHLYFYWYRQILGQKVEFLVSFYNNEISEKSEIFDDQFSVERPDGSNFTLKIRSTKLEDSAMYFCAGGSGYGYTFGSGTRLTVV.

The CDR3 here is CASSPAGSGNTIYF. The CDR3 nucleotides are TGTGCCAGCAGCCCCGCCGGCTCTGGAAACACCATATATTTT. The V call is TRBV6-5, the J call TRBJ1-3; the D is unclear. V lost 6 bases and J lost 0, with 9 bases in between. The germline V gene has CDR1 MNHEY and CDR2 SVGAGI. The CDR3 spans 14 residues.